This paragraph covers one T cell receptor beta chain sequence. Its target is not known. Time point specified: late sampling 161 to 241 days after vaccination in three convalescent patients. Indicated treatment: roughly 11-day PBMC culture with coronavirus spike peptide pools or control peptides (ViraFEST assay). Peptide-pool expansion of antigen-specific T cells preceded TCR sequencing in ViraFEST. The sample belongs to a study of vaccination and CD4 T cells after COVID-19. Study information: Post-COVID draws came a median about 91 days after diagnosis (range 35 to 161).

With the Oncomine TCR Beta short-read assay, DNA from cultured CD4+ T cells was sequenced. TCRdb recomputed calls from the PCR reads with MiXCR, one row per CDR3 protein. The table records 20,000 to 25,000 distinct CDR3 sequences, 45% to 55% of them present only once. The study, taken as a whole, reports: SARS-CoV-2-reactive clonotypes rose nonsignificantly, with the median going from about 20 to 38.

The germline V gene has CDR1 SQVTM and CDR2 ANQGSEA. Trimming pared 4 bases from V and 2 bases from J, leaving 10 bases between. This CDR3 is 13 amino acids long. This chain connects TRBV29-1 to TRBJ2-3; no clear D gene. The TCR originated in a human donor who had recovered from COVID-19. This sample comprised CD4+ T cells from blood, cultured in vitro, obtained about 7 months after SARS-CoV-2 vaccination. This CDR3 is CSVGRSLTDTQYF. The CDR3 DNA sequence: TGCAGCGTTGGTAGGTCCCTCACAGATACGCAGTATTTT.